This T cell receptor (beta chain) appears in the sequencing data of a study of blood T cell repertoires in COVID-19. Study context: COVID-19 samples from acute and convalescent phases originated in the United States, Italy and Spain. The analysed material was cDNA or gDNA that came from T cells, B-cell-depleted T cells, or PBMCs.

The CDR3 loop spans 12 amino acids. Germline V gene data show CDR1 as SGHRS and CDR2 as YFSETQ. Trimming left V 4 bases short and J 7 bases short, with 11 bases between. Per the authors' pipeline: Cell counts per sample came from amplifying reference gene primers. TCRdb keeps only in-frame clones here, not all; method: immunoSEQ multiplex PCR. For V, J and clone size, that table is used; D and trimming come from the DNA. The top ten hold 2.5% to 3.5% of the sample, which has about 140,000 clones, approximately 85% seen once. This chain uses TRBV5-1 with TRBJ1-2; D is unclear. Sequences were obtained from peripheral blood. The clonotype comes from a man aged 45-65 years with acute or convalescent COVID-19. This CDR3 is CASSTGRGGYTF. CDR3 in DNA: TGCGCCAGCAGCACGGGAAGAGGTGGCTACACCTTC.